This TCR beta chain was sequenced for a study of T cells after yellow fever vaccination. From the 5' RACE reads, TCRdb called clonotypes with MiXCR, one entry per CDR3 protein. The table shows about 400,000 distinct CDR3 sequences, with 6.2% occurring only once. Trimming took off 1 base at V and 0 bases at J, with 14 bases between the two ends. The CDR3 is made up of 18 amino acids. Germline lookup yields CDR1 SGHRS and CDR2 YFSETQ. The table lists this clonotype with a few counts. The chain carries TRBV5-1 and TRBJ2-6; tentatively, D is TRBD2 (5 bases). This specimen consisted of PBMCs, obtained 5 days after the yellow fever booster vaccination. This TCR derives from a man aged 25-40 years who received the YFV17D yellow fever vaccine. The CDR3 sequence is CASSLRLADSSGANVLTF. DNA for the CDR3: TGCGCCAGCAGCTTGAGGCTAGCCGATTCCTCTGGGGCCAACGTCCTGACTTTC.